One and the same sample provided the 20 T cell receptor beta chains below, sequenced in a study of T cell clusters in autoimmune cytopenias. TRB was amplified by touch-down multiplex PCR, primer pools A and B combined. Reprocessing the multiplex PCR reads, TCRdb reports a single entry for every CDR3 protein and omits DNA. Recorded for this sample: around 15,000 distinct CDR3 sequences. TRB amplification used 200 to 250 ng of peripheral blood genomic DNA. These records were also assigned to another study, of T cell repertoires in aging, cancer and after chemotherapy.

Sequenced sample: peripheral blood. The source of these receptors is a human donor in good health.

This chain links TRBV19 with TRBJ1-5. This CDR3 is built from 15 residues. Germline CDR1 reads LNHDA; CDR2 reads SQIVND (reference sequence). The CDR3 protein is CASSPLSSLAEPQHF.

This sequence joins TRBV6-6 and TRBJ2-7. The CDR3 totals 14 residues. Germline V gene sequence: CDR1 MNHNY, CDR2 SVGAGI (reference sequence). CDR3 region: CASSDWVEGYEQYF.

The J gene is TRBJ1-3, the V gene TRBV19; TCRdb's D call of TRBD1 is untestable without DNA. The CDR3 covers 15 residues. Germline V gene data show CDR1 as LNHDA and CDR2 as SQIVND (reference sequence). The CDR3 region is CASSRDGHSGNTIYF.

This CDR3 reads CAWASGGGQPQHF. J is TRBJ1-5 and V is TRBV30; TCRdb selects TRBD1, and the lack of DNA leaves this call unchecked. The CDR3 consists of 13 residues. Germline CDR1 GTSNPN, CDR2 SVGIG (reference sequence).

V gene TRBV7-6 combines with J gene TRBJ2-1; checking the TCRdb D call of TRBD2 is not possible without DNA. The germline V gene has CDR1 SGHVS and CDR2 FNYEAQ. The CDR3 is made up of 16 amino acids. This CDR3 reads CASSFYPGGAYNEQFF.

The rearrangement uses TRBV12-3 or TRBV12-4 and TRBJ2-3; without DNA, the TCRdb call of TRBD1 cannot be checked. The CDR3 loop spans 14 amino acids. CDR3 amino acids: CASAPWVSTDTQYF.

This rearrangement joins TRBV6-6 to TRBJ1-1; checking the TCRdb D call of TRBD1 is not possible without DNA. Germline CDR1 reads MNHNY; CDR2 reads SVGAGI (reference sequence). This CDR3 has 15 amino acids. The CDR3 sequence is CASTEVAGRFTEAFF.

V gene TRBV18 combines with J gene TRBJ2-7. The CDR3 is made up of 14 amino acids. The germline V gene encodes CDR1 KGHSH and CDR2 LQKENI. CDR3 region: CASSLAGSSYEQYF.

The chain uses TRBV29-1 and TRBJ2-1; there is no DNA to check the TCRdb D call of TRBD2. The CDR3 runs to 17 residues. Germline lookup yields CDR1 SQVTM and CDR2 ANQGSEA. The CDR3 sequence: CSGDTPSGRALVGEQFF.

The chain links TRBV6-5 to TRBJ2-7; there is no DNA to check the TCRdb D call of TRBD1. The germline gives CDR1 MNHEY, CDR2 SVGAGI. The CDR3 contains 12 residues. CDR3 loop: CASAQGRHEQYF.

This rearrangement joins TRBV30 to TRBJ2-1; TCRdb returns TRBD1, unconfirmable since there is no DNA. CDR3 length: 12 residues. Germline values: CDR1 GTSNPN, CDR2 SVGIG (reference sequence). The CDR3: CAWSVGRDEQFF.

The J gene is TRBJ1-2, the V gene TRBV12-3 or TRBV12-4; TCRdb gives TRBD1 as the D gene, but with no DNA this cannot be confirmed. This CDR3 has 13 amino acids. The CDR3 protein is CASSSTGDRGYTF.

This chain joins TRBV6-5 and TRBJ1-1; TCRdb selects TRBD1, and the lack of DNA leaves this call unchecked. Germline V gives CDR1 MNHEY, CDR2 SVGAGI. The CDR3 sequence is 13 residues long. The CDR3 loop is CASSYGDREKAFF.

The genes are TRBV6-1 and TRBJ2-6. The CDR3 consists of 15 residues. The germline CDR1 and CDR2 sequences are MNHNS and SASEGT. CDR3 sequence reads: CASRPQGSGANVLTF.

By frequency, this clonotype is medium-sized. V usage is TRBV19 and J usage is TRBJ2-3; the D call of TRBD1 rests on TCRdb alone, since no DNA is present to check it. This CDR3 region has 16 residues. CDR1 and CDR2 (germline): LNHDA, SQIVND (reference sequence). The CDR3 protein is CASSIIGTASTDTQYF.

This chain uses TRBV19 with TRBJ2-7; the TCRdb call, TRBD2, lacks DNA for checking. CDR1 is LNHDA, CDR2 SQIVND, per germline (reference sequence). The CDR3 is 17 amino acids. The chain's CDR3 is CASSIGGLAGGSYEQYF.

This chain joins TRBV30 and TRBJ2-3; the TCRdb D gene call, TRBD1, has no DNA to confirm it. Germline values: CDR1 GTSNPN, CDR2 SVGIG (reference sequence). The CDR3 totals 13 residues. CDR3 sequence reads: CALGDEGADTQYF.

The chain carries TRBV29-1 and TRBJ1-1. This CDR3 has 12 residues. CDR1 is SQVTM and CDR2 is ANQGSEA in the germline V gene. CDR3 in amino acids: CSAEGRDTEAFF.

CDR3 in amino acids: CATGRSGVYEQYF. V usage is TRBV6-1 and J usage is TRBJ2-7; lacking DNA, the TRBD1 call made by TCRdb goes unchecked. Looked up from germline, CDR1 is MNHNS and CDR2 is SASEGT. The CDR3 is made up of 13 amino acids.

V usage is TRBV20-1 and J usage is TRBJ2-7; with no DNA, the TCRdb D assignment of TRBD1 cannot be verified. The CDR3 length is 15 residues. Germline V lookup: CDR1 DFQATT, CDR2 SNEGSKA (reference sequence). CDR3 loop: CSAKRPAATLYEQYF.